This T cell receptor beta chain was recorded in a study of glioma-infiltrating T cells. In the study overall: WHO grade II oligodendrogliomas or astrocytomas, plus non-recurrent WHO grade IV glioblastomas, were sampled. Glioma patients had dexamethasone for six or fewer days before surgery.

To note about this clonotype: What it binds is unknown.

This CDR3 has 12 amino acids. V gave up 6 bases and J gave up 12 bases; unmatched junction bases: 8. From germline, CDR1 is MRHNA and CDR2 SNTAGT. General study points: Gliomas, especially low-grade, showed above-expected tissue-blood divergence; non-neoplastic patients showed below.

Amplification of TCR alpha and beta CDR3 regions from RNA used iRepertoire nested multiplex PCR. One entry per CDR3 protein, called by TCRdb with MiXCR from the multiplex PCR reads. The table lists more than 350,000 distinct CDR3 sequences, roughly two fifths of them singletons. V gene TRBV6-4 combines with J gene TRBJ2-1; TRBD2 agrees at 7 bases. The receptor was isolated from a human donor with low-grade glioma or glioblastoma, undergoing nonglioma brain surgery, or in good health (not recorded which). The sequenced sample consisted of glioma tissue, nonneoplastic brain tissue, or PBMCs (not recorded which). CDR3 sequence: CASSSLGGRQFF. The CDR3 coding sequence is TGTGCCAGCAGCTCCTTGGGCGGGAGGCAGTTCTTC.